This T cell receptor (beta chain) was documented in a study of blood T cell repertoires in COVID-19 (dated by TCRdb to 2020 to 2021). Looking at the study overall: Samples from collaborators originated in the United States, Italy and Spain and spanned both the acute and convalescent phases of COVID-19. The material from the prospective study consisted of cDNA or gDNA derived from T cells, B-cell-depleted T cells, or PBMCs. Subjects who had been exposed to COVID-19, were actively infected with it, or had recovered from it provided the deeply sampled blood TCRbeta repertoires that made up the dataset. The repertoires were released in a freely available public database meant as a resource for research on the immune response to SARS-CoV-2. The samples were drawn from the first 160 participants of the ongoing ImmuneRACE study and from over a thousand subjects provided by 6 global collaborators. The sample metadata nearly always contained a de-identified subject ID, COVID-19 status, age in years and sex. Where HLA class I and class II types were available, the types were taken from metadata supplied by the sample provider, not from assay-based typing. The research as a whole found: Clinical and demographic metadata were provided uncurated, with the amount varying by source and participant.

In the prospective study, participants were about 18 to 100 years old, resided in 20 to 30 geographic areas of the United States, and were enrolled through a virtual design. To assign participants to cohorts, the prospective study relied on clinical history that participants themselves reported in a screening survey and a study questionnaire. A participant counted as exposed if, within 2 weeks of entering the study, that participant had been in contact with someone who had a PCR-confirmed or clinician-diagnosed COVID-19 case. In the prospective study, whole blood, serum and a nasopharyngeal or oropharyngeal swab were collected from each participant by mobile phlebotomists. Prospective study participants could optionally give additional blood draws and questionnaires over an approximately 2-month period. Before DNA extraction, blood samples from the prospective study were shipped at room temperature or frozen.

This clone occurred once. Its cognate antigen has yet to be identified. No much larger clone is present one base from it, and per-base qualities are unavailable. CDR1 and CDR2 (SGHNT, YYREEE) derive from the germline V gene (reference sequence). From the cysteine through the phenylalanine, the CDR3 covers 14 amino acids. CDR3 DNA only is kept here, 42 bases in frame from base 1. The junction shows trimming of 10 bases on V and 4 bases on J, and the gene matches do not reach 8 bases of it. TCRbeta CDR3 regions were amplified from genomic DNA using the immunoSEQ Assay, a bias-controlled multiplex PCR. The paper's processing steps were these. The number of nucleated cells in each sample was estimated by amplification of reference gene primers within the assay. Sequence reads were collapsed and filtered to measure the absolute abundance of every unique TCRbeta CDR3 rearrangement. Productive Simpson clonality was computed per sample as the square root of Simpson's diversity index over productive rearrangements. This immuneACCESS table, as held by TCRdb, lists in-frame sequences with V and J called but not all clones. Of the missing ones, under half trace to an unresolved V gene in checked studies; the others have no known cause. From that table come the V and J calls and clone size; the DNA was used to work out D and trimming. The sample contains 150,000 to 200,000 clones, roughly 83% of them found a single time. Of the sample, roughly 5% falls within the top ten clones.

The rearranged segments are TRBV5-4 and TRBJ2-3; 11 bases in between match TRBD2. The TCR was taken from a man aged 70 or older who had been exposed to COVID-19. The source material was PBMCs or T cells enriched from blood (not recorded which). For the CDR3, the sequence is CAAYSGGASDTQYF. At the DNA level, the sequence is TGTGCCGCATATAGCGGGGGGGCCTCAGATACGCAGTATTTT.